Presented here are 14 T cell receptor beta chains from one specimen sequenced in a study of T cells in Graves' hyperthyroidism and ophthalmopathy. Researchers took RNA transcripts and amplified the TCR beta CDR3 regions from them. A set of HTBI primers served as the primers for a first-round RT-PCR of the TCR CDR3. One entry per CDR3 protein results from TCRdb running MiXCR on the multiplex PCR reads. The table includes 700,000 or so distinct CDR3 sequences, about a sixth detected once. The sample comprised blood. These receptors were taken from a man aged 18 to 35 with Graves' hyperthyroidism.

This clonotype was recorded a few times. V is TRBV6-1 and J is TRBJ1-2, with a weak D call TRBD1 (6 bases). The CDR3 spans 12 residues. Trimming cost V 9 bases and J 4 bases, with 12 bases left between them. Germline values: CDR1 MNHNS, CDR2 SASEGT. The CDR3 here is CASTGPGYGYTF. DNA for the CDR3: TGTGCCAGTACAGGGCCCGGCTATGGCTACACCTTC.

The genes are TRBV27 and TRBJ2-2, with 9 bases fitting TRBD1. Germline V gene lookup returns CDR1 MNHEY and CDR2 SMNVEV (reference sequence). With V trimmed by 4 bases and J by 7 bases, 10 bases remained unmatched. There are 16 residues in the CDR3. CDR3 in amino acids: CASSSTQGASFGELFF. The CDR3 coding sequence is TGTGCCAGCAGTTCTACACAGGGGGCTTCTTTCGGGGAGCTGTTTTTT.

A few counts support this clonotype. This sequence joins TRBV30 and TRBJ1-5; 7 bases fit TRBD1. The ends lost 5 bases at V and 4 bases at J; junction bases unmatched: 5. The germline gives CDR1 GTSNPN, CDR2 SVGIG (reference sequence). This CDR3 comprises 13 residues. The CDR3 DNA follows: TGTGCCTGGGGGGACAGCAGGAATCAGCCCCAGCATTTT. Protein: CAWGDSRNQPQHF.

The sample holds a few counts of this clonotype. The genes are TRBV5-5 and TRBJ1-2; no firm D call. Germline V CDR1 and CDR2: SGHKS, YYEKEE (reference sequence). The CDR3 extends over 15 amino acids. With 0 bases removed from V and 0 bases from J, the gap between germline ends came to 9 bases. CDR3 region: CASSLARPANYGYTF. DNA for the CDR3: TGTGCCAGCAGCTTGGCGAGGCCAGCTAACTATGGCTACACCTTC. Using reference TRBV5-5 and TRBJ1-2 for the parts outside the CDR3, the full variable domain is DAGVTQSPTHLIKTRGQQVTLRCSPISGHKSVSWYQQVLGQGPQFIFQYYEKEERGRGNFPDRFSARQFPNYSSELNVNALLLGDSALYLCASSLARPANYGYTFGSGTRLTVV.

This clonotype has ten or more counts. This rearrangement joins TRBV15 to TRBJ1-5; 7 bases map to TRBD1. The CDR3 loop spans 16 amino acids. The germline V gene has CDR1 LNHNV and CDR2 YYDKDF (reference sequence). V was clipped by 4 bases and J by 10 bases; unmatched bases: 16. CDR3 residues: CATSTRTGARLIPQHF. CDR3 DNA sequence: TGTGCCACCAGCACCCGAACAGGGGCCAGGTTGATCCCCCAGCATTTT.

With respect to this clonotype: A much more abundant neighbour one base away suggests this may be a read error. For the CDR3, the DNA is TGTGCCGGACAGGACGGGAACTATGGCTACGCCTTC. Translating gives CAGQDGNYGYAF. V is TRBV30 and J is TRBJ1-2, with 7 positions matching TRBD1. There are 12 residues in the CDR3. The germline V gene encodes CDR1 GTSNPN and CDR2 SVGIG (reference sequence).

The table lists this clonotype with a few counts. The rearrangement uses TRBV9 and TRBJ1-3, with D maybe TRBD1 (6 bases). The CDR3 contains 16 residues. The ends were cut back, 2 bases at V and 3 bases at J, with 15 bases in the middle. Germline-derived CDR1 and CDR2 are SGDLS and YYNGEE. For the CDR3, the DNA is TGTGCCAGCAGCGTCCAACAGGGAACGGGTGGAAACACCATATATTTT. Translated: CASSVQQGTGGNTIYF.

This clonotype has a count of ten or more. The V gene is TRBV29-1, the J gene TRBJ1-1; TRBD1 agrees at 8 bases. CDR1 and CDR2 from the germline V gene are SQVTM and ANQGSEA. There are 12 residues in the CDR3. The ends lost 2 bases at V and 4 bases at J; junction bases unmatched: 0. The CDR3 nucleotides read TGCAGCGTTGAACAGGGGGCCACTGAAGCTTTCTTT. It specifies CSVEQGATEAFF.

This clonotype showed up just a few times. The V and J genes are TRBV4-2 and TRBJ2-5; 10 nucleotides align to TRBD2. The V segment lost 5 bases and the J segment 5 bases; nucleotides outside the gene matches: 11. The CDR3 runs 16 residues. Germline V lookup: CDR1 LGHNA, CDR2 YNFKEQ. The DNA of the CDR3 is TGTGCCAGCAGCAAAACTAGCGGGGACATCTATGAGACCCAGTACTTC. Translation: CASSKTSGDIYETQYF.

The sample holds many counts of this clonotype. This chain connects TRBV18 to TRBJ2-3; D not resolved. The CDR3 length is 13 residues. Trimming pared 3 bases from V and 2 bases from J, leaving 6 bases between. CDR1 and CDR2 (germline): KGHSH, LQKENI. CDR3 DNA sequence: TGTGCCAGCTCACCCATCATCACAGATACGCAGTATTTT. It specifies CASSPIITDTQYF.

At least ten counts were recorded for this clonotype. The gene calls are TRBV10-2 and TRBJ2-3, with 13 bases that match TRBD2. The germline gives CDR1 WSHSY, CDR2 SAAADI. The CDR3 runs to 17 residues. Unmatched junction bases numbered 8, after V lost 6 bases and J lost 2 bases. In DNA form, the CDR3 reads TGCGCCAGCAGCTCGGAGGGGACTAGCGGGATCACAGATACGCAGTATTTT. It is translated as CASSSEGTSGITDTQYF.

This chain links TRBV6-5 with TRBJ2-1, with a weak D call TRBD2 (6 bases). The germline CDR1 and CDR2 sequences are MNHEY and SVGAGI. V lost 0 bases and J lost 9, with 12 bases in between. The CDR3 covers 14 residues. This chain's CDR3 is CASSYSGTGGEQFF. CDR3 nucleotide sequence: TGTGCCAGCAGTTACTCAGGGACCGGGGGTGAGCAGTTCTTC.

The rearrangement links TRBV7-6 to TRBJ2-2; D is possibly TRBD2 (6 bases). CDR3 length: 13 residues. Trimming cost V 4 bases and J 5 bases, with 8 bases left between them. CDR1 SGHVS and CDR2 FNYEAQ come from the germline V gene. CDR3: CASSSGVTGELFF. The CDR3 DNA reads as TGTGCCAGCAGCTCGGGAGTTACCGGGGAGCTGTTTTTT.

This clonotype was detected only a few times. This rearrangement joins TRBV24-1 to TRBJ1-4, with a weak D call TRBD1 (5 bases). Trimming took off 3 bases at V and 7 bases at J, with 26 bases between the two ends. Per the germline V gene, CDR1 is KGHDR and CDR2 is SFDVKD. CDR3 length: 19 residues. This CDR3 is CATSDRSGDFNSEGEKLFF. CDR3 DNA: TGTGCCACCAGTGATCGATCGGGGGACTTCAACTCGGAGGGTGAAAAACTGTTTTTT.